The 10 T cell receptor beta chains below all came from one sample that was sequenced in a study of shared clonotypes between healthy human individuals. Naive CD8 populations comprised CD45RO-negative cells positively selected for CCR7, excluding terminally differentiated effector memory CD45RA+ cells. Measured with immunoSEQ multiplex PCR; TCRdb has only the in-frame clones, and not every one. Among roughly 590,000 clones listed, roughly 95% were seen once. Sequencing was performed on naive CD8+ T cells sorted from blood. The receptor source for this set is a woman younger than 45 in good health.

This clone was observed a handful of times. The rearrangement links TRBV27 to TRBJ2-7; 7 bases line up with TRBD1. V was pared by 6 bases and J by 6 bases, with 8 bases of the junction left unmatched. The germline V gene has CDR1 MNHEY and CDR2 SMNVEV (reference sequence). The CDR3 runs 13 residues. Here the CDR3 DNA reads TGTGCCAGCAGACCCCCGACAGGGCGCGAGCAGTACTTC. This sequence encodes CASRPPTGREQYF.

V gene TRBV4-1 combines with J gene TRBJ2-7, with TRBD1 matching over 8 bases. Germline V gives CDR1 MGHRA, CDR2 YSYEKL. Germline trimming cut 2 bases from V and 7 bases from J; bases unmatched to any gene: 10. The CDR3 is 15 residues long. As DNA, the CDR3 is TGCGCCAGCAGCCAATCCAGGGACAGGCCGTCGGAGCAGTACTTC. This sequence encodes CASSQSRDRPSEQYF.

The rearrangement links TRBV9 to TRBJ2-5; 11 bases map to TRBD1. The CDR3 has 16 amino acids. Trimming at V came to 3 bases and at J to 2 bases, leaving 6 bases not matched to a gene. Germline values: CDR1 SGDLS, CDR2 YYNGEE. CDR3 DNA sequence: TGTGCCAGCAGCGAGGGACAGGGGGTTTCGCAAGAGACCCAGTACTTC. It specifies CASSEGQGVSQETQYF.

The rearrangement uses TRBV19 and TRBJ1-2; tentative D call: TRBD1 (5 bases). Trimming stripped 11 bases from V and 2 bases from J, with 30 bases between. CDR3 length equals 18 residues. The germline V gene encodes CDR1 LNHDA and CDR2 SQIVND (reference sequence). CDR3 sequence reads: CAANPRAGKSPTNYGYTF. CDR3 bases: TGTGCCGCTAACCCCCGGGCAGGGAAATCTCCAACCAACTATGGCTACACCTTC.

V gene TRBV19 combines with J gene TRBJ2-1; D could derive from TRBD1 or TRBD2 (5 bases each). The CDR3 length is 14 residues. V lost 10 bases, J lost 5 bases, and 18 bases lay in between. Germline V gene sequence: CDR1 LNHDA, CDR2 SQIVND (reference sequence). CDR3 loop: CATRHRGPHNEQFF. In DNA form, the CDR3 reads TGTGCCACCCGCCATCGGGGCCCACACAATGAGCAGTTCTTC.

CDR3 sequence reads: CASSYPLAEFENQETQYF. The CDR3 region has the DNA TGCGCCAGCAGTTACCCACTAGCGGAGTTCGAGAACCAAGAGACCCAGTACTTC. V gene TRBV5-1 combines with J gene TRBJ2-5, with 8 bases fitting TRBD2. This CDR3 spans 18 amino acids. The germline V gene has CDR1 SGHRS and CDR2 YFSETQ. V lost 5 bases and J lost 0; bases outside the gene matches: 15.

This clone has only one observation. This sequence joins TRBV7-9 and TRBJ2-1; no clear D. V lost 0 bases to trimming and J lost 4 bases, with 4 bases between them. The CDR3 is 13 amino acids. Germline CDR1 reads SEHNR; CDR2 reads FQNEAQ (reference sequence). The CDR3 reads CASSLASYNEQFF. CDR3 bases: TGTGCCAGCAGCTTAGCCAGTTACAATGAGCAGTTCTTC.

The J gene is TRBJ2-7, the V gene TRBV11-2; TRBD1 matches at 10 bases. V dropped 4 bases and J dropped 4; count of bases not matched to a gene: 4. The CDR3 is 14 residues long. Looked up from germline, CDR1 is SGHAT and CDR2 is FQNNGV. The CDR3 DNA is TGTGCCAGCAGCTCCGGGACAGGGGTATACGAGCAGTACTTC. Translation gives CASSSGTGVYEQYF.

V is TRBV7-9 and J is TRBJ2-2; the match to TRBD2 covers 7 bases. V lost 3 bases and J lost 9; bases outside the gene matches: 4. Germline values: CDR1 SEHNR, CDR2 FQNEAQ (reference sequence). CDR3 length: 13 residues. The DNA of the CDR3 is TGTGCCAGCAGCTTGGGCGGGAGCAGGGAGCTGTTTTTT. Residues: CASSLGGSRELFF. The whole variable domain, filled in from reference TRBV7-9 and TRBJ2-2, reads DTGVSQNPRHKITKRGQNVTFRCDPISEHNRLYWYRQTLGQGPEFLTYFQNEAQLEKSRLLSDRFSAERPKGSFSTLEIQRTEQGDSAMYLCASSLGGSRELFFGEGSRLTVL.

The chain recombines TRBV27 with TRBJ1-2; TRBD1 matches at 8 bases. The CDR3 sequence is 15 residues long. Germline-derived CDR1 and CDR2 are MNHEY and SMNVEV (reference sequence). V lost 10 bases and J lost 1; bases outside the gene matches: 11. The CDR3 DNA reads TGTGCCACGGCCCCCGGACAGGGAGGTAACTATGGCTACACCTTC. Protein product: CATAPGQGGNYGYTF.